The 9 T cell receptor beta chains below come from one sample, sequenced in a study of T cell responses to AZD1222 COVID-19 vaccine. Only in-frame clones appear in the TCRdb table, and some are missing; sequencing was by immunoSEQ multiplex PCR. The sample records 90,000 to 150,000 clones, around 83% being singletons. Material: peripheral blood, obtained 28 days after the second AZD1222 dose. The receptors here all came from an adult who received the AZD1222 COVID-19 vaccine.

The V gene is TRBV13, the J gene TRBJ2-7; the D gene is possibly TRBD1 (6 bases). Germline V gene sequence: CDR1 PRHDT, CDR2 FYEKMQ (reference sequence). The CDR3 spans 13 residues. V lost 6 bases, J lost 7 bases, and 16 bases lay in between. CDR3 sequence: CASSQGPQGEQYF. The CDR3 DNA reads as TGTGCCAGCAGTCAGGGTCCACAGGGTGAGCAGTACTTC.

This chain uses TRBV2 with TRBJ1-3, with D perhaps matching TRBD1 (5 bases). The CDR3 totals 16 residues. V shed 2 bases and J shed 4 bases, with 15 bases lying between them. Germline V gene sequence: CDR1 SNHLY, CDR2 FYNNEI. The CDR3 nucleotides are TGTGCCAGCAGTGAACTGACAGACTTTTACGGAAACACCATATATTTT. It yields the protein CASSELTDFYGNTIYF.

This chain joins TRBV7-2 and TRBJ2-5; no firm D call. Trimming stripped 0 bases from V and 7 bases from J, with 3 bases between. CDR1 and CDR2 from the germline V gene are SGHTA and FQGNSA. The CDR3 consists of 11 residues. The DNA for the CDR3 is TGTGCCAGCAGCTTAGCTTGGACCCAGTACTTC. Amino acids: CASSLAWTQYF.

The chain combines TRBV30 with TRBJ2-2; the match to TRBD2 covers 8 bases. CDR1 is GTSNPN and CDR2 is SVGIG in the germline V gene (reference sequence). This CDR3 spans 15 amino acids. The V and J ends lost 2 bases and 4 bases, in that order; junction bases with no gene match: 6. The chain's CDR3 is CAWSKKRETTGELFF. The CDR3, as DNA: TGTGCCTGGAGTAAAAAGCGGGAGACCACCGGGGAGCTGTTTTTT.

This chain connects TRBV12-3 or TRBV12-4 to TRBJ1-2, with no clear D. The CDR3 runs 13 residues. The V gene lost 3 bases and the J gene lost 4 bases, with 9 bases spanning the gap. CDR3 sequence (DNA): TGTGCCAGCAGTTTCGGGAGAGGCTATGGCTACACCTTC. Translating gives CASSFGRGYGYTF.

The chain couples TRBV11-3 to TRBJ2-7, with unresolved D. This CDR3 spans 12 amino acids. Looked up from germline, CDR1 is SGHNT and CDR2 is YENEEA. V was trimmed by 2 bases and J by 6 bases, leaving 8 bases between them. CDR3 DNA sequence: TGTGCCAGCAGCTTATCTTGGGGCGAGCAGTACTTC. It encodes CASSLSWGEQYF.

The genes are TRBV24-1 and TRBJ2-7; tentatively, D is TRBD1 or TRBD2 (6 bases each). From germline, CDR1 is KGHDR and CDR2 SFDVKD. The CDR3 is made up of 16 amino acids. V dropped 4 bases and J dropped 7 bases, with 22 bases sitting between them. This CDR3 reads CATSEGGQRIRSEQYF. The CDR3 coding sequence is TGTGCCACCAGTGAGGGGGGACAACGGATACGTTCGGAGCAGTACTTC.

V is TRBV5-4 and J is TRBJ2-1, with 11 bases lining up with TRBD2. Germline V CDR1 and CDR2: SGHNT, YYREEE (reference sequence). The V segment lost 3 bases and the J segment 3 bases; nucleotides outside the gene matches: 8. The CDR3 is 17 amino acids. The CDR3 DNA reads TGTGCCAGCAGCTCAGCGTTTAGCGGGAGGGACTACAATGAGCAGTTCTTC. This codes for CASSSAFSGRDYNEQFF.

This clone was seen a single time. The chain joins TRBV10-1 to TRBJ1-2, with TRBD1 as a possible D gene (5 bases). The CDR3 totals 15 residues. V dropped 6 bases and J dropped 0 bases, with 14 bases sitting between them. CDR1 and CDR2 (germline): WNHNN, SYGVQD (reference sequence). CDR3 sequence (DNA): TGCGCCAGCAGGCGCAGGGACCCAGCTAACTATGGCTACACCTTC. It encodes CASRRRDPANYGYTF.